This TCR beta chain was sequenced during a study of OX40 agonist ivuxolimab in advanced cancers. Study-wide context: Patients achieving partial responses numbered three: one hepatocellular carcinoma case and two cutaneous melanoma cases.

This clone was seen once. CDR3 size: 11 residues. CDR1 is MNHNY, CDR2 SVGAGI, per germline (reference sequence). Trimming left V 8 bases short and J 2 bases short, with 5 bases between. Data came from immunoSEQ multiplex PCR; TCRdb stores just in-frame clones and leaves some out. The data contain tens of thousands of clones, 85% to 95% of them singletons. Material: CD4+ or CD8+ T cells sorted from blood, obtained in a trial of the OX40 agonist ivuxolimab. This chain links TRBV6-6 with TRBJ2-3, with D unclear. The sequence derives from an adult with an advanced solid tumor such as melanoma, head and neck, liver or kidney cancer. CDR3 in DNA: TGTGCCAGCTTCTCCACAGATACGCAGTATTTT. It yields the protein CASFSTDTQYF.